These 14 T cell receptor beta chains were sequenced from one sample in a study of vaccination and CD4 T cells after COVID-19. Sequence data for DNA of cultured CD4+ T cells were generated by the Oncomine TCR Beta short-read assay. Using its own MiXCR run on the PCR reads, TCRdb lists one record per CDR3 protein. The sample consists of about 15,000 distinct CDR3 sequences, around three fifths of them appearing once. The treatment: approximately nine-day PBMC culture with coronavirus spike peptide pools or control peptides (ViraFEST assay). Their antigen targets remain unknown. Material for sequencing was CD4+ T cells from blood, cultured in vitro. The receptors originated from a human donor who had recovered from COVID-19.

J is TRBJ1-1 and V is TRBV27; a possible D gene is TRBD1 (5 bases). The length of the CDR3 is 14 residues. Trimming stripped 6 bases from V and 2 bases from J, with 13 bases between. Germline values: CDR1 MNHEY, CDR2 SMNVEV (reference sequence). In DNA form, the CDR3 reads TGTGCCAGCAGGATAGACAGACTTAACACTGAAGCTTTCTTT. Protein: CASRIDRLNTEAFF.

The sample holds a few counts of this clonotype. J is TRBJ2-1 and V is TRBV24-1; D is possibly TRBD2 (5 bases). The CDR3 is 18 residues long. Germline CDR1 is KGHDR and CDR2 is SFDVKD. V shed 4 bases and J shed 3 bases, with 21 bases lying between them. The CDR3 here is CATSDSSTLLGIYNEQFF. In DNA, the CDR3 is TGTGCCACCAGTGACTCGAGCACCCTACTAGGAATCTACAATGAGCAGTTCTTC.

The chain links TRBV12-3 or TRBV12-4 to TRBJ1-2, with TRBD1 as a possible D gene (5 bases). The CDR3 runs to 12 residues. The V and J ends lost 6 bases and 7 bases respectively, with 12 bases between them. The CDR3 DNA reads as TGTGCCAGCAGAACAGGAGGTGTTGGCTACACCTTC. Protein product: CASRTGGVGYTF.

The rearrangement links TRBV27 to TRBJ1-1, with D perhaps TRBD1 (5 bases). Germline V gene sequence: CDR1 MNHEY, CDR2 SMNVEV (reference sequence). With 8 bases removed from V and 3 bases from J, the gap between germline ends came to 16 bases. The CDR3 has 14 amino acids. The CDR3 loop reads CASRRDAGDTEAFF. Written as DNA, the CDR3 is TGTGCCAGCCGCAGGGACGCCGGGGACACTGAAGCTTTCTTT.

This clonotype has more than one count but fewer than ten. The chain carries TRBV20-1 and TRBJ2-5; D call uncertain. The germline CDR1 and CDR2 sequences are DFQATT and SNEGSKA (reference sequence). CDR3 length: 15 residues. With 5 bases removed from V and 5 bases from J, the gap between germline ends came to 21 bases. Here the CDR3 DNA reads TGCAGTGCTCAAACCGTCGCCGGGTTTGGTGAGACCCAGTACTTC. Translating gives CSAQTVAGFGETQYF.

This clonotype has a single count. The CDR3 sequence is CASAPGREVNTEAFF. CDR3 nucleotides: TGTGCCAGCGCGCCGGGGCGGGAGGTCAACACTGAAGCTTTCTTT. The chain employs TRBV18 and TRBJ1-1; D might be TRBD1 (5 bases). The V end was cut by 8 bases, the J end by 2 bases, with 18 bases between. The CDR3 spans 15 residues. From germline, CDR1 is KGHSH and CDR2 LQKENI.

The rearrangement joins TRBV27 to TRBJ1-2; TRBD1 aligns across 8 bases. The V gene end was trimmed by 5 bases and the J gene end by 5 bases; junction bases not matched to a gene: 7. This CDR3 is built from 14 residues. CDR1 MNHEY and CDR2 SMNVEV come from the germline V gene (reference sequence). The CDR3 loop is CASSPRTGFYGYTF. The CDR3, as DNA: TGTGCCAGCAGTCCCCGGACAGGGTTTTATGGCTACACCTTC.

V and J are TRBV27 and TRBJ1-1; no definite D call. With 6 bases removed from V and 8 bases from J, the gap between germline ends came to 16 bases. CDR1 is MNHEY, CDR2 SMNVEV, per germline (reference sequence). The length of the CDR3 is 13 residues. CDR3 DNA: TGTGCCAGCAGCTTGGAGTTCGGAGCGGAAGCTTTCTTT. Encoded protein: CASSLEFGAEAFF.

CDR3 in DNA: TGTGCCAGCAGTTTATCCCCGAATTCAGGGGGAATAGAGACCCAGTACTTC. Translating gives CASSLSPNSGGIETQYF. The chain joins TRBV27 to TRBJ2-5; TRBD1 aligns across 7 bases. The trim removed 0 bases at V and 4 bases at J, leaving 11 bases unmatched. This CDR3 is 17 amino acids long. CDR1 is MNHEY and CDR2 is SMNVEV in the germline V gene (reference sequence).

The chain employs TRBV24-1 and TRBJ1-1, with D unresolved. Germline values: CDR1 KGHDR, CDR2 SFDVKD. The V end lost 4 bases, the J end lost 1 base, and 6 bases lay between the germline ends. The CDR3 runs 13 residues. The CDR3 loop is CATSDVGNTEAFF. The CDR3 DNA is TGTGCCACCAGTGACGTAGGGAACACTGAAGCTTTCTTT.

The chain joins TRBV6-5 to TRBJ1-2, with 7 positions matching TRBD1. V was clipped by 0 bases and J by 6 bases; unmatched bases: 7. CDR3 length: 15 amino acids. Looked up from germline, CDR1 is MNHEY and CDR2 is SVGAGI. CDR3 amino acids: CASSYSSDRDNGYTF. The DNA of the CDR3 is TGTGCCAGCAGTTACTCTTCTGACAGGGACAATGGCTACACCTTC.

V is TRBV6-2 or TRBV6-3 and J is TRBJ1-2; tentatively, D is TRBD1 (5 bases). Trimming took 5 bases from V and 5 from J, leaving 9 bases between them. CDR1 is MNHEY, CDR2 SVGEGT, per germline. The CDR3 length is 12 residues. DNA for the CDR3: TGTGCCAGCAGTCTGACAGAATATGGCTACACCTTC. Protein product: CASSLTEYGYTF.

The count of this clonotype is one. The genes are TRBV5-1 and TRBJ1-1; no clear D. This CDR3 contains 15 residues. The ends were cut back, 4 bases at V and 3 bases at J, with 16 bases in the middle. CDR1 SGHRS and CDR2 YFSETQ come from the germline V gene. CDR3 bases: TGCGCCAGCAGCCGGGGTCGGCGGGAAGACACTGAAGCTTTCTTT. This translates into CASSRGRREDTEAFF.

The rearrangement joins TRBV24-1 to TRBJ1-1; perhaps TRBD1 as D (5 bases). CDR3 length: 12 residues. The germline CDR1 and CDR2 sequences are KGHDR and SFDVKD. Trimming left V 5 bases short and J 5 bases short, with 8 bases between. CDR3 loop: CATSGWGTEAFF. For the CDR3, the DNA is TGTGCCACCAGTGGCTGGGGGACTGAAGCTTTCTTT.